This TCR beta chain was retrieved from a study of T-cell memory formation after mild COVID-19. Germline loops: CDR1 DFQATT, CDR2 SNEGSKA (reference sequence). This CDR3 is 12 amino acids long. Between the trimmed V and J ends, which lost 2 bases and 2 bases, there was a span of 5 bases. Study-wide results and limits: CD4+ contracting clones were mainly CM and EM; CD8+ ones, EMRA.

This clonotype was seen a few times. Its antigen is still unknown. 5'RACE with constant-segment primers built TCRalpha and TCRbeta cDNA libraries with UMIs. TCRdb ran MiXCR on the 5' RACE reads and lists one entry per CDR3 protein. The profile shows 450,000 to 700,000 distinct CDR3 sequences, 15% to 20% of them singletons. Sequencing used PBMCs or a T cell subset sorted from them (not recorded which). The rearrangement uses TRBV20-1 and TRBJ2-3; no clear D gene. The sequence was collected from an adult woman who had mild COVID-19 (a few samples of this study predate the infection). Cell type and time point are not known. The CDR3 bases are TGCAGTGCTAGAAGGACCACAGATACGCAGTATTTT. Translating it yields CSARRTTDTQYF.